The 10 T cell receptor beta chains in this list originate from one sample, sequenced in a study of vaccination effects on CD4 cells after COVID-19. TCRdb keeps only in-frame clones here, not all; method: immunoSEQ multiplex PCR. The sample has under 55,000 clones, roughly two thirds seen once. It was after approximately 11 days of culture that CD4+ T cells were isolated. Of the BNT162b2 and mRNA-1273 vaccines, participants received two doses of one or the other. Antigen specificity for these receptors is unknown. The source material was CD4+ T cells from PBMCs cultured without peptide, sampled after COVID-19 vaccination. These receptors all come from a human donor who received a COVID-19 vaccine.

The chain employs TRBV2 and TRBJ1-1, with no clear D. Germline CDR1 SNHLY, CDR2 FYNNEI. The CDR3 has 13 residues. V was cut by 4 bases and J by 1 base, with 7 bases left in between. The CDR3 sequence is CASSVPTNTEAFF. Here the CDR3 DNA reads TGTGCCAGCAGTGTCCCAACGAACACTGAAGCTTTCTTT.

Written as DNA, the CDR3 is TGCGCCAGCAGCCAAGATCCTACAGACGGCGCAACTAATGAAAAACTGTTTTTT. It yields the protein CASSQDPTDGATNEKLFF. The chain employs TRBV4-1 and TRBJ1-4; no clear D. This CDR3 comprises 18 residues. CDR1 MGHRA and CDR2 YSYEKL come from the germline V gene. The V end lost 0 bases, the J end lost 0 bases, and 14 bases lay between the germline ends.

V gene TRBV5-1 combines with J gene TRBJ2-2; the D gene could be TRBD1 or TRBD2 (5 bases each). V lost 0 bases to trimming and J lost 8 bases, with 17 bases between them. This CDR3 contains 16 residues. Germline CDR1 reads SGHRS; CDR2 reads YFSETQ. CDR3 DNA: TGCGCCAGCAGCTTGGCGAATACGGGGCCGGGTGGGGAGCTGTTTTTT. Its protein is CASSLANTGPGGELFF. Drawing the rest from reference TRBV5-1 and TRBJ2-2, the complete variable domain is KAGVTQTPRYLIKTRGQQVTLSCSPISGHRSVSWYQQTPGQGLQFLFEYFSETQRNKGNFPGRFSGRQFSNSRSEMNVSTLELGDSALYLCASSLANTGPGGELFFGEGSRLTVL.

V and J are TRBV6-1 and TRBJ1-2; D is ambiguous. The germline V gene has CDR1 MNHNS and CDR2 SASEGT. This CDR3 has 13 residues. Trimming removed 1 base from V and 6 bases from J, with 9 bases in between. This chain's CDR3 is CASSEGLRDGYTF. For the CDR3, the DNA is TGTGCCAGCAGTGAAGGTCTGAGGGATGGCTACACCTTC.

The gene calls are TRBV6-5 and TRBJ2-4, with 9 bases matching TRBD1. The CDR3 sequence is 15 residues long. Trimming cost V 6 bases and J 3 bases; bases outside gene matches: 6. The germline gives CDR1 MNHEY, CDR2 SVGAGI. The CDR3 here is CASSDRGRDKNIQYF. CDR3 coding DNA: TGTGCCAGCAGCGACAGGGGGAGGGACAAAAACATTCAGTACTTC.

The chain couples TRBV4-1 to TRBJ1-4, with 10 bases identical to TRBD1. This CDR3 is 18 amino acids long. CDR1 is MGHRA and CDR2 is YSYEKL in the germline V gene. The V segment lost 6 bases and the J segment 8 bases; nucleotides outside the gene matches: 18. This CDR3 is CASRAKRTGGREEEKLFF. CDR3 DNA: TGCGCCAGCAGAGCCAAGAGGACAGGGGGAAGGGAGGAGGAAAAACTGTTTTTT.

The chain uses TRBV7-8 and TRBJ1-1, with unresolved D. Germline CDR1 is SGHVS and CDR2 is FQNEAQ. The CDR3 loop spans 12 amino acids. With 1 base removed from V and 5 bases from J, the gap between germline ends came to 5 bases. The CDR3 region is CASSLGETEAFF. The CDR3 nucleotides are TGTGCCAGCAGCTTAGGGGAGACTGAAGCTTTCTTT.

The table lists this clone with a few counts. The V call is TRBV5-1, the J call TRBJ2-7; 13 bases are a match to TRBD2. The CDR3 is made up of 18 amino acids. Trimming cost V 2 bases and J 2 bases; bases outside gene matches: 10. Germline V gene sequence: CDR1 SGHRS, CDR2 YFSETQ. CDR3 region: CASSLGGRLAGGPYEQYF. In DNA form, the CDR3 reads TGCGCCAGCAGCTTAGGGGGCCGACTAGCGGGAGGCCCCTACGAGCAGTACTTC.

J is TRBJ1-1 and V is TRBV7-9; D unclear. V lost 4 bases to trimming and J lost 7 bases, with 16 bases between them. There are 14 residues in the CDR3. From germline, CDR1 is SEHNR and CDR2 FQNEAQ (reference sequence). The CDR3 loop reads CASSSLIKGFEAFF. CDR3 nucleotides: TGTGCCAGCAGCTCCTTAATCAAAGGCTTTGAAGCTTTCTTT.

The chain joins TRBV6-5 to TRBJ1-1; D is unresolved. The CDR3 totals 14 residues. Germline V gene data show CDR1 as MNHEY and CDR2 as SVGAGI. The V and J ends lost 0 bases and 5 bases respectively, with 10 bases between them. The chain's CDR3 is CASSYSPGWTEAFF. The CDR3 bases are TGTGCCAGCAGTTACTCCCCTGGGTGGACTGAAGCTTTCTTT.